This T cell receptor (beta chain) stems from a study of shared T cell receptors in the human thymus. Germline V gives CDR1 KGHSH, CDR2 LQKENI. The CDR3 sequence is 15 residues long. V lost 3 bases, J lost 4 bases, and 13 bases lay in between. The protocol was immunoSEQ multiplex PCR, while the TCRdb copy is restricted to in-frame clones and leaves out a portion. The data contain about 660,000 clones, over 75% of them singletons. A further study also used this sample, focusing on human thymus T cells.

The V and J genes are TRBV18 and TRBJ2-1; TRBD2 might be the D (6 bases). The clonotype comes from a boy in the first two years of life with a congenital heart defect. The specimen sequenced was thymocytes. CDR3 residues: CASSPPAGLYNEQFF. In DNA form, the CDR3 reads TGTGCCAGCTCACCCCCAGCGGGCCTATACAATGAGCAGTTCTTC.